This T cell receptor beta chain was identified in a study of Ad26.COV2.S vaccination and SARS-CoV-2 variants (dated by TCRdb to the early 2020s). General notes on the study: Vaccine-arm donors came from COV1001, a multicentre, randomized, double-blind, placebo-controlled phase I-IIa trial of Ad26.COV2.S in healthy adults. Dosing of Ad26.COV2.S was intramuscular, at either 5x10^10 or 1x10^11 viral particles, delivered as one shot or as two shots spaced 56 days apart. The specificity and breadth of SARS-CoV-2-reactive T cell receptors after Ad26.COV2.S vaccination were assessed by TCRbeta repertoire sequencing. A total of approximately 30 samples were included in the TCR-sequenced set, comprising around 19 Ad26.COV2.S vaccine recipients, 5 placebo recipients and 8 SARS-CoV-2 convalescent individuals. Trial participants were randomized into five groups of five: low-dose or high-dose Ad26.COV2.S given once or twice, or placebo on both occasions. Blinding of investigators to trial group allocation was maintained during experiments and outcome assessment.

To note about this clone: The antigen this receptor binds is unknown. No per-base quality is available; no much larger clone lies one base away.

Germline trimming amounts to 2 bases on V and 0 bases on J, with 3 as the count of junction bases outside the gene matches. The CDR3 sequence holds 15 residues, the cysteine and phenylalanine included. Only CDR3 DNA is held: 45 bases, read in frame from base 1. Reading the germline V gene gives CDR1 SGHRS and CDR2 YFSETQ. The immunoSEQ Assay was the method used to sequence TCRbeta CDR3 regions. After extraction, genomic DNA underwent amplification by bias-controlled multiplex PCR, followed by high-throughput sequencing. From the authors' description of their analysis: To quantify the absolute abundance of every unique TCRbeta CDR3 region, sequences were collapsed and filtered. T cell fraction was estimated by normalizing TCRbeta template counts to usable DNA, with usable DNA measured through amplification of reference genes found in all nucleated cells. Repertoire TCRs were annotated as SARS-CoV-2-specific by exact matching of V gene, CDR3 amino acid sequence and J gene to a known reactive TCR set. The reference SARS-CoV-2 TCR set came from MIRA and was filtered for enrichment in COVID-19-positive ImmuneCODE repertoires, removing public or cross-reactive TCRs. Based on the MIRA antigens, annotated TCRs were further analysed at the level of specific ORF or position within ORF. Depth was the summed frequency of annotated unique rearrangements, while breadth was defined as annotated unique rearrangements over total unique productive rearrangements. Group comparisons of TCR breadth used two-sided Wilcoxon rank-sum tests. Imported from immuneACCESS, the table was reduced by TCRdb to in-frame sequences with V and J called. These copies leave out some clones; in studies compared against another copy, an unresolved V gene accounts for under half, and the cause of the remainder is not known. The V and J calls and clone size come from that table; D and trimming were worked out from the DNA. Within this sample are about 680,000 clones, with roughly nine tenths of them counted one time only. The ten largest account for around 1.5% of the sample.

The meaning of the sample's treatment or condition label: about 20 received Ad26.COV2.S at low or high dose, single or two shots; 5 received placebo; per-sample allocation not given. Repertoires of vaccine and placebo recipients were sequenced from samples collected on day 63 after the first injection. Between 29 July and 7 August 2020, Cohort 1b enrolled around 25 adults aged 18-55 years at one site in Boston, USA. As a vaccine, Ad26.COV2.S was a replication-incompetent adenovirus type 26 vector that expressed a prefusion-stabilized SARS-CoV-2 spike protein derived from the original Wuhan strain. Results and caveats for the whole study, not just this receptor: Non-spike TCR breadth was comparable between vaccine and placebo recipients, consistent with the vaccine containing only spike. The study was not powered to compare responses between vaccine doses or regimens. The authors noted that the TCR breadth and depth analyses may have underestimated total T cell responses. Ad26.COV2.S recipients had higher spike-specific TCR breadth than placebo recipients (P = 0.0014). After vaccination, substantial breadth of spike-specific CD8+ and CD4+ T cell responses was reported.

Source: peripheral blood, taken in a trial of Ad26.COV2.S vaccine versus placebo. This clonotype was obtained from a person between 18 and 60 years old who received the Ad26.COV2.S COVID-19 vaccine or a placebo. The rearrangement joined TRBV5-1 to TRBJ2-3, with 7 junctional bases fitting TRBD2. CDR3 sequence: CASSFSSGSTDTQYF. Read as DNA, the sequence is TGCGCCAGCAGCTTCTCTAGCGGTAGCACAGATACGCAGTATTTT.